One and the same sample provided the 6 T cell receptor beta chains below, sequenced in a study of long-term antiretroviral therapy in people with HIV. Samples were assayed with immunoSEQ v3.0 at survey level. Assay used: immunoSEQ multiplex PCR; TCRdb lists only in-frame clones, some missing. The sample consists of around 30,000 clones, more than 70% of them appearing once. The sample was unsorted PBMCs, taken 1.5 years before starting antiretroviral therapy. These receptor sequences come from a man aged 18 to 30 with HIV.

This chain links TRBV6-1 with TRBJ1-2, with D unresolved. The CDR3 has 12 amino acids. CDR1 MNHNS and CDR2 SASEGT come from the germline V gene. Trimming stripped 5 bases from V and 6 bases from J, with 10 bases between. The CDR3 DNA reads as TGTGCCAGCAGTAACAAGATTGATGGCTACACCTTC. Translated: CASSNKIDGYTF.

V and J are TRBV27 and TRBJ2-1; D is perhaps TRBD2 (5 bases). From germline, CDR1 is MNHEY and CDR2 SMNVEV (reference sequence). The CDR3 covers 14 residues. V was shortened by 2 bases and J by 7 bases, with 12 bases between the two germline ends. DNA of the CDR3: TGTGCCAGCAGTTTAGGACTCAGAGGGAATGAGCAGTTCTTC. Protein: CASSLGLRGNEQFF.

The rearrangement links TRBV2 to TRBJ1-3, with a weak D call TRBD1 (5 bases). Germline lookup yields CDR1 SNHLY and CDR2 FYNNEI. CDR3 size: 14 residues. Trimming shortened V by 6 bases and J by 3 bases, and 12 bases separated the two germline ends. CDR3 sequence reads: CASSQDSNGNTIYF. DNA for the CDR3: TGTGCCAGCAGCCAAGACAGTAATGGAAACACCATATATTTT.

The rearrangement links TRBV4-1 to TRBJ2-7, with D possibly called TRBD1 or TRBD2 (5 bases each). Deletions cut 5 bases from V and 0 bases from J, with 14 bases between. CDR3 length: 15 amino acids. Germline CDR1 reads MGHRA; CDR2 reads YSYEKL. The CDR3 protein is CASSLYAGTSYEQYF. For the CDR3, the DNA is TGCGCCAGCAGCTTATACGCCGGGACCTCCTACGAGCAGTACTTC.

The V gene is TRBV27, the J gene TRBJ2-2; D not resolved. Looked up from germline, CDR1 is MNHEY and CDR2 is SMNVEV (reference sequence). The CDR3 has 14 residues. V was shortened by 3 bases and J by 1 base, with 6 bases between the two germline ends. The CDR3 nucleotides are TGTGCCAGCAGTTTGGGCAGGAACACCGGGGAGCTGTTTTTT. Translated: CASSLGRNTGELFF.

CDR3 nucleotides: TGTGCCAGCAGTTTAGGGACAGGGTCCTTTTGGGAGCAGTACTTC. This translates into CASSLGTGSFWEQYF. The chain joins TRBV27 to TRBJ2-7; 9 bases align to TRBD1. Trimming cost V 2 bases and J 7 bases; bases outside gene matches: 9. The CDR3 covers 15 residues. Germline V gene data show CDR1 as MNHEY and CDR2 as SMNVEV (reference sequence).